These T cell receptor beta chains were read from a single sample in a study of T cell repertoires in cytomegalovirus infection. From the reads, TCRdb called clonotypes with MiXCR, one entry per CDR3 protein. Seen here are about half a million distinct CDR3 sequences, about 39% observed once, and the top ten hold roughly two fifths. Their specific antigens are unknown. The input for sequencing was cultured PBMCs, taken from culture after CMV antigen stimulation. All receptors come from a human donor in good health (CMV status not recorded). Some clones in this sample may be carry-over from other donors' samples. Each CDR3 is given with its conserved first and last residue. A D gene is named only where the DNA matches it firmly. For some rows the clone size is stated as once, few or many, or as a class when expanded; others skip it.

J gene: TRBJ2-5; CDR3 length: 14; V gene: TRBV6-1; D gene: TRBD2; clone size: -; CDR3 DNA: TGTGCCAGCAGAATTAGCGGGGGAGGAGAGACCCAGTACTTC; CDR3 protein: CASRISGGGETQYF
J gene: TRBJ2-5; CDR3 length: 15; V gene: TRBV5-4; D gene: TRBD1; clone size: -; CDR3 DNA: TGTGCCAGCCGCTTGGGGGACAGAGGTCAAGAGACCCAGTACTTC; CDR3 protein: CASRLGDRGQETQYF
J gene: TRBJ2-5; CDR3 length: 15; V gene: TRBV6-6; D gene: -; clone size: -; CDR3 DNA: TGTGCCAGCTGTCCGGAATCTGAGAAGGAAGAGACCCAGTACTTC; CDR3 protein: CASCPESEKEETQYF
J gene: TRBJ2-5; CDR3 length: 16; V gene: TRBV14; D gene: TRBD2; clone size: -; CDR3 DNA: TGTGCCAGCAGCCAAAGAGGACTAGCGGTCCGAGAGACCCAGTACTTC; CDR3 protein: CASSQRGLAVRETQYF
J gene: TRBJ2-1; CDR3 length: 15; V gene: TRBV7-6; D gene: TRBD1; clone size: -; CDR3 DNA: TGTGCCAGCAGCCCCCCGGGACAGGGGATGGGTGAGCAGTTCTTC; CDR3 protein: CASSPPGQGMGEQFF
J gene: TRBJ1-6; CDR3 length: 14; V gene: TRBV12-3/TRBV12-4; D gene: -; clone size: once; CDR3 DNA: TGTGCCAGCAGTTTACCCGGTGGGAATTCACCCCTCCACTTT; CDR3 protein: CASSLPGGNSPLHF
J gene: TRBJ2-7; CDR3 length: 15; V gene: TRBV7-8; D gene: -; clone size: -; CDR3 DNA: TGTGCCAGCAGCTTAGGAGGGACACCTGACTACGAGCAGTACTTC; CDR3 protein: CASSLGGTPDYEQYF
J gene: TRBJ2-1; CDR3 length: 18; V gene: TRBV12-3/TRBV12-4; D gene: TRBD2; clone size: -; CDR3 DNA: TGTGCCAGCAGTTTAGTGGCTAGCGGGGGGGCGTTTAGCGATGAGCAGTTCTTC; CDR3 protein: CASSLVASGGAFSDEQFF
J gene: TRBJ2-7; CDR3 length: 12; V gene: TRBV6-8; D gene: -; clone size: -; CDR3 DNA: TGTGCCAGCCAGGGAGAGGACTACGAGCAGTACTTC; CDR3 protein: CASQGEDYEQYF
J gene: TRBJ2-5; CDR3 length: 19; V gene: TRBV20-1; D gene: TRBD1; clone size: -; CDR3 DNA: TGCAGTGCTAGAGCCCCCTCCATGGGACAGGGGGCGCCTTGGGAGACCCAGTACTTC; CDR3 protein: CSARAPSMGQGAPWETQYF
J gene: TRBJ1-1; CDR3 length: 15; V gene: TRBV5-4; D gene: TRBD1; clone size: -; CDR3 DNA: TGTGCCAGCAGCTGGACAGGGTTTGGGGACACTGAAGCTTTCTTT; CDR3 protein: CASSWTGFGDTEAFF
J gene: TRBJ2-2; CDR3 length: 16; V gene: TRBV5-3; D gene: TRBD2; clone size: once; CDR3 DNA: TGTGCCAGCAGCGGGGGTGGGGCCCTCGAGACCGGGGAGCTGTTTTTT; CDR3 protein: CASSGGGALETGELFF
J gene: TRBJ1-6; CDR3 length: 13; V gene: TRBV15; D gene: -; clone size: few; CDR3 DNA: TGTGCCACCAGCAGAGATCGACAGTCGATTCTCCACTTT; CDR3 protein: CATSRDRQSILHF
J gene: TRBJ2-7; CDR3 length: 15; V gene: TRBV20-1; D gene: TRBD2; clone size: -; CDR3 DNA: TGCAGTGCTAGTCTCTTCGGGGGGGGCGGCTACGAGCAGTACTTC; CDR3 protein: CSASLFGGGGYEQYF
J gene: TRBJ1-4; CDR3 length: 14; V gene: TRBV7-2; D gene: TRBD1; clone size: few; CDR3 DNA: TGTGCCAGCAGCTTACAGGGGGCAAGTGAAAAACTGTTTTTT; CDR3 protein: CASSLQGASEKLFF
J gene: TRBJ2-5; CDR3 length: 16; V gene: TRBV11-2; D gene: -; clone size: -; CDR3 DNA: TGTGCCAGCAGCCCCTCAGGGTTAGGGTTCCAAGAGACCCAGTACTTC; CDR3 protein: CASSPSGLGFQETQYF
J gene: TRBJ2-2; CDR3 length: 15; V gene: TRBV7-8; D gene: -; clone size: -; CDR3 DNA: TGTGCCAGCAGCTTATCTACTATGTCGTCCGGGGAGCTGTTTTTT; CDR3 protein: CASSLSTMSSGELFF
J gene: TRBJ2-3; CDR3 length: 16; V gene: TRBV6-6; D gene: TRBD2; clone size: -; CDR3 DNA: TGTGCCAGCAGTTACCCGGCCAGCGGGGTTCGGGATACGCAGTATTTT; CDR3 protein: CASSYPASGVRDTQYF
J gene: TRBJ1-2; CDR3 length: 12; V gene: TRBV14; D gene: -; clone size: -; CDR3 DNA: TGTGCCAGCAGCCAAGTGGAGGGGTGGTACACCTTC; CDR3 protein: CASSQVEGWYTF
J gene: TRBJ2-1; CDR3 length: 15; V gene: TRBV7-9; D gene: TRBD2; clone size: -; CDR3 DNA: TGTGCCAGCAGCCAACTAGCGGGAGTTTACAATGAGCAGTTCTTC; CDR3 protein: CASSQLAGVYNEQFF
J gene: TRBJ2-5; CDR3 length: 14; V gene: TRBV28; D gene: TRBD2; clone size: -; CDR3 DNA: TGTGCCAGCAGTTTGAACGGGGGGGCGCAGACCCAGTACTTC; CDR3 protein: CASSLNGGAQTQYF
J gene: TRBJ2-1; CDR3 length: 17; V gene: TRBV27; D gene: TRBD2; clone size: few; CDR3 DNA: TGTGCCACGCTGATGTCTCCACCGGGACTAGCGGTCGATGAGCAGTTCTTC; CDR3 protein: CATLMSPPGLAVDEQFF